Listed below are T cell receptor beta chains from one sample, sequenced in a study of T cells expressing NK-cell markers. TCRdb re-called the 5' RACE reads and catalogs CDR3 proteins one per entry, DNA excluded. Its table lists around 470,000 distinct CDR3 sequences. Sequenced material: blood T cells: a sorted CD56 or NKG2C T cell subset, CD4+ or CD8+ T cells, or bulk PBMC T cells (not recorded which). These receptors all stem from a woman between 45 and 60 years old in good health. CDR3s include the opening cysteine and the closing phenylalanine or tryptophan. The order of the fields is CDR3 protein, V gene, J gene.

CDR3 protein: CSPAQVDGYTF; V gene: TRBV20-1; J gene: TRBJ1-2
CDR3 protein: CSVGATSGGAEQYF; V gene: TRBV29-1; J gene: TRBJ2-7
CDR3 protein: CASSPGTSGGIAKNIQYF; V gene: TRBV12-3/TRBV12-4; J gene: TRBJ2-4
CDR3 protein: CASSFDLGGSPLHF; V gene: TRBV27; J gene: TRBJ1-6
CDR3 protein: CASSPRDQGELFF; V gene: TRBV4-1; J gene: TRBJ2-2
CDR3 protein: CASSPSLGLESDEQFF; V gene: TRBV11-3; J gene: TRBJ2-1
CDR3 protein: CASSLDMGLPDTQYF; V gene: TRBV11-2; J gene: TRBJ2-3
CDR3 protein: CASSISFWDTGELFF; V gene: TRBV12-3/TRBV12-4; J gene: TRBJ2-2
CDR3 protein: CASSTGGAGYEQYF; V gene: TRBV5-1; J gene: TRBJ2-7
CDR3 protein: CSVCAGALETQYF; V gene: TRBV29-1; J gene: TRBJ2-5
CDR3 protein: CATGQGTPNYGYTF; V gene: TRBV18; J gene: TRBJ1-2
CDR3 protein: CASSPKLAGEDTQYF; V gene: TRBV7-9; J gene: TRBJ2-3
CDR3 protein: CASSSLYPGQAHGGEQYF; V gene: TRBV12-3/TRBV12-4; J gene: TRBJ2-7
CDR3 protein: CSARDFRGEGQETQYF; V gene: TRBV20-1; J gene: TRBJ2-5
CDR3 protein: CASKMGRQNTGELFF; V gene: TRBV5-1; J gene: TRBJ2-2
CDR3 protein: CAWTPGGHSYGYTF; V gene: TRBV30; J gene: TRBJ1-2
CDR3 protein: CSATGQGVEKLFF; V gene: TRBV20-1; J gene: TRBJ1-4
CDR3 protein: CASSPFSGTEAFF; V gene: TRBV6-5; J gene: TRBJ1-1
CDR3 protein: CSVLAGDREQYF; V gene: TRBV29-1; J gene: TRBJ2-7
CDR3 protein: CASSPSLRQETQYF; V gene: TRBV5-1; J gene: TRBJ2-5
CDR3 protein: CASNLAGTRDTQYF; V gene: TRBV6-2/TRBV6-3; J gene: TRBJ2-3
CDR3 protein: CASSFKRGAGAYNSPLHF; V gene: TRBV27; J gene: TRBJ1-6
CDR3 protein: CASSLGTHGYTF; V gene: TRBV5-5; J gene: TRBJ1-2
CDR3 protein: CASSLREVAYNEQFF; V gene: TRBV12-3/TRBV12-4; J gene: TRBJ2-1
CDR3 protein: CASSPPGQGLKSNQPQHF; V gene: TRBV4-1; J gene: TRBJ1-5
CDR3 protein: CASSGTTSVGTQYF; V gene: TRBV12-3/TRBV12-4; J gene: TRBJ2-3
CDR3 protein: CASSEAANTEAFF; V gene: TRBV10-1; J gene: TRBJ1-1
CDR3 protein: CSARAASGRSGGTDTQYF; V gene: TRBV20-1; J gene: TRBJ2-3
CDR3 protein: CASRSQILSGRAQRTDTQYF; V gene: TRBV5-6; J gene: TRBJ2-3
CDR3 protein: CASSLVAWEQFF; V gene: TRBV7-9; J gene: TRBJ2-1
CDR3 protein: CASSPRGFPADTQYF; V gene: TRBV7-3; J gene: TRBJ2-3
CDR3 protein: CASSSLHPNEKLFF; V gene: TRBV5-1; J gene: TRBJ1-4
CDR3 protein: CATSRDKGAGGGNEQFF; V gene: TRBV15; J gene: TRBJ2-1
CDR3 protein: CATSREISGSPYNEQFF; V gene: TRBV15; J gene: TRBJ2-1
CDR3 protein: CSASLPRSTDTQYF; V gene: TRBV20-1; J gene: TRBJ2-3